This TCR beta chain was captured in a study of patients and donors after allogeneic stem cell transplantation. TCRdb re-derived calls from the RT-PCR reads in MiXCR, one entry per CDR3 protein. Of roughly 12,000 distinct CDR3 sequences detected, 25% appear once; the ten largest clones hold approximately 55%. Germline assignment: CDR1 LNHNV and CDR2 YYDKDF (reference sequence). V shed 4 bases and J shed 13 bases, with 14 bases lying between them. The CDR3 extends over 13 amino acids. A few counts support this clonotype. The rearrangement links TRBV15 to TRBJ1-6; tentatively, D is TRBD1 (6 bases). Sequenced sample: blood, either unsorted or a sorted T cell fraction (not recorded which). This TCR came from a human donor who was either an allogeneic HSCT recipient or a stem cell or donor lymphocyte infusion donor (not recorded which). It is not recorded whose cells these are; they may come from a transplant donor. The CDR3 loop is CATSTGQPYPLHF. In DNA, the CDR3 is TGTGCCACCAGCACCGGACAGCCCTATCCCCTCCACTTT.